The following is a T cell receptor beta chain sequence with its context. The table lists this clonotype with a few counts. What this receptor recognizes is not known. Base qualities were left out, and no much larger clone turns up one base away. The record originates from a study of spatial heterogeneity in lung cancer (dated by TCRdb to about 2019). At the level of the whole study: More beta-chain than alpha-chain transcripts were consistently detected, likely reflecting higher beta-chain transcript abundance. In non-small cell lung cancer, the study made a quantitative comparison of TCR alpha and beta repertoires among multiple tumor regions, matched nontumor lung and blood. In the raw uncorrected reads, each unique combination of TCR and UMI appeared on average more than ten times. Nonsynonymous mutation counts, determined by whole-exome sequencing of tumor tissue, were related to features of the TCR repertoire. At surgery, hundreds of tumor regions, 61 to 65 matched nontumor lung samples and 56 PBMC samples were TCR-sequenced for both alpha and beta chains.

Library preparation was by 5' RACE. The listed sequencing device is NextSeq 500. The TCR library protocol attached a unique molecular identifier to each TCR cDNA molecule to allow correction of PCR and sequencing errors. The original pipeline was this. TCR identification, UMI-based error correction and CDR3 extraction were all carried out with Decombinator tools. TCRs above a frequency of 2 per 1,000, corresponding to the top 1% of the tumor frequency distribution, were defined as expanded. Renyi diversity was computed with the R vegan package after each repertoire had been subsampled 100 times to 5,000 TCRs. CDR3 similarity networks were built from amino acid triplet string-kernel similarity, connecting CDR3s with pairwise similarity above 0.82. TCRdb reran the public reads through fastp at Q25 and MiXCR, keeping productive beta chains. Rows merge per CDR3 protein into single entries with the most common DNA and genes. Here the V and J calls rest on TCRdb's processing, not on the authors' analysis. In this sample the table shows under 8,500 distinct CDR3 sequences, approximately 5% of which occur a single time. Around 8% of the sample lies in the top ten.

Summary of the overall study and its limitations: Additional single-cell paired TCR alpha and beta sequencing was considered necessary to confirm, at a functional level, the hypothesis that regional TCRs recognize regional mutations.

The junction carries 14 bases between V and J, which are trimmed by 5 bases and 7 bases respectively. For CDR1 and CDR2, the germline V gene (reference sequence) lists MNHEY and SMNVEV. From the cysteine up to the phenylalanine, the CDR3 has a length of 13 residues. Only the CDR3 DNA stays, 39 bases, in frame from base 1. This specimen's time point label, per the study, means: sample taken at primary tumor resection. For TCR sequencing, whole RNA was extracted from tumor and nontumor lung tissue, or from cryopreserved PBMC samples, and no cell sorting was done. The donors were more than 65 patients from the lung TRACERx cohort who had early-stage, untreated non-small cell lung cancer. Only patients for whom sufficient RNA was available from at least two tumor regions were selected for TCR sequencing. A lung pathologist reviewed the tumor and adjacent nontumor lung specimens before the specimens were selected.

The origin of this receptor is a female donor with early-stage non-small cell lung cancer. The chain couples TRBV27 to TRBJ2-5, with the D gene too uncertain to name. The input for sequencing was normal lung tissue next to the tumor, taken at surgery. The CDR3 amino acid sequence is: CASSPQPRATQYF. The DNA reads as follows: TGTGCCAGCAGTCCTCAACCCCGGGCGACCCAGTACTTC.